These 7 T cell receptor beta chains originate from one sample sequenced in a study of T cell repertoires in cytomegalovirus infection. Each CDR3 protein is one row after TCRdb ran MiXCR on the reads. The repertoire has approximately 250,000 distinct CDR3 sequences, roughly 20% of them found once; the top ten carry around a sixth. Sequenced input: CD8+ T cells from PBMCs. The receptors come from a human donor in good health (CMV status not recorded). Some clones in this sample may be carry-over from other donors' samples.

This clonotype has just a few counts. This chain connects TRBV20-1 to TRBJ2-1; the D gene is possibly TRBD2 (5 bases). V was pared by 6 bases and J by 0 bases, with 18 bases between. The CDR3 is 16 amino acids. Germline V CDR1 and CDR2: DFQATT, SNEGSKA (reference sequence). The CDR3 reads CSASKEGQSSYNEQFF. CDR3 nucleotides: TGCAGTGCCAGCAAAGAGGGTCAGAGCTCCTACAATGAGCAGTTCTTC.

The chain is built from TRBV23-1 and TRBJ1-5; no clear D gene. TRBV23-1 is sorted into the ORF group, with uncertain function. CDR3 size: 15 residues. Trimming removed 7 bases at V and 5 bases at J, with 18 bases between. The CDR3 nucleotides read TGCGCCAGCACCAGAACGGGCCTCTCGGATCAGCCCCAGCATTTT. Its protein is CASTRTGLSDQPQHF.

For this clonotype: This sequence may be a read error, since a much larger clone differs from it by one base. V and J are TRBV7-8 and TRBJ2-7, with 7 bases identical to TRBD1. Germline CDR1 and CDR2: SGHVS and FQNEAQ. The CDR3 contains 15 residues. The DNA of the CDR3 is TGTGTCAGCAGCTCAACCGGGACAGCCTCCTACGAGCAGTACTTC. Protein product: CVSSSTGTASYEQYF.

The rearrangement uses TRBV19 and TRBJ1-1, with a possible D match to TRBD1 (5 bases). V lost 5 bases, J lost 0 bases, and 22 bases lay in between. This CDR3 has 18 amino acids. Germline V gives CDR1 LNHDA, CDR2 SQIVND (reference sequence). Here the CDR3 DNA reads TGTGCCAGTAGTGATGATACAGGAGGGGCTGATTTGAACACTGAAGCTTTCTTT. Translated, it gives CASSDDTGGADLNTEAFF.

V and J are TRBV20-1 and TRBJ1-2, with 9 nucleotides matching TRBD1. This CDR3 contains 14 residues. Germline V gene sequence: CDR1 DFQATT, CDR2 SNEGSKA (reference sequence). V shed 5 bases, J shed 4 bases, and the junction held 8 bases outside the gene matches. CDR3 amino acids: CSARWTGVPYGYTF. CDR3 nucleotides: TGCAGTGCTCGATGGACAGGGGTCCCCTATGGCTACACCTTC.

Regarding this clonotype: The conserved phenylalanine or tryptophan is not found at the CDR3 terminus, so this likely reflects a read error. The V call is TRBV7-9, the J call TRBJ1-2; possible D gene TRBD1, 6 bases. Trimming pared 5 bases from V and 5 bases from J, leaving 18 bases between. From germline, CDR1 is SEHNR and CDR2 FQNEAQ (reference sequence). The CDR3 runs 15 residues. CDR3 sequence reads: CASSPGGRGVYGYTS. The CDR3 DNA is TGTGCCAGCAGCCCAGGCGGCAGGGGAGTATATGGCTACACCTCC.

CDR3: CASRTGTADGYTF. The CDR3 nucleotides read TGTGCCAGCAGAACCGGGACGGCAGATGGCTACACCTTC. The chain carries TRBV12-3 or TRBV12-4 and TRBJ1-2; TRBD1 might be the D (5 bases). The CDR3 is 13 residues long. Deletions cut 6 bases from V and 6 bases from J, with 14 bases between.